This TCR beta chain was sequenced in a study of T and B cells in COVID-19 patients. Study overall: In the active-infection cohort, about 90% of the roughly 20 patients had comorbidities linked to unfavorable COVID-19 outcome. Overall study results and limits: Patients with COVID-19 reportedly showed strongly skewed T cell receptor beta variable and joining gene usage.

CDR1 MNHEY and CDR2 SVGAGI come from the germline V gene. This CDR3 is 16 amino acids long. V was shortened by 2 bases and J by 2 bases, with 16 bases between the two germline ends. Blood genomic DNA input for TRB amplification was about 240-500 ng. Of note for this clonotype: Its antigen is unidentified.

Multiplex PCR with BIOMED2 TRB-A/B primer pools amplified TRB rearrangements. One entry per CDR3 protein results from TCRdb running MiXCR on the multiplex PCR reads. The sample lists around 6,500 distinct CDR3 sequences, 26% seen once, with around 10% in the top ten. The chain links TRBV6-5 to TRBJ2-7, with D possibly being TRBD1 or TRBD2 (5 bases each). Sequencing input: blood. The clonotype originates from a human donor with active COVID-19. DNA for the CDR3: TGTGCCAGCAGTTACAACCCGGGGACCGGGCCCTACGAGCAGTACTTC. Its protein is CASSYNPGTGPYEQYF.